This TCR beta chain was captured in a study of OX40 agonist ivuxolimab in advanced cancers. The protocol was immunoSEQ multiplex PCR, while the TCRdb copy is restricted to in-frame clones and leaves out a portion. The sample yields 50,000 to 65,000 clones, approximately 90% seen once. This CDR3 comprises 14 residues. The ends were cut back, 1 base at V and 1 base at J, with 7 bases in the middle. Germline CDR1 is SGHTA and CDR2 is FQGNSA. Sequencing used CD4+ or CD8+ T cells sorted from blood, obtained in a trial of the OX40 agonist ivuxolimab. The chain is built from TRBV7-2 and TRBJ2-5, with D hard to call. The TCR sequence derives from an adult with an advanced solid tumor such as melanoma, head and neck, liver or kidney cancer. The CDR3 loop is CASSLDEIQETQYF. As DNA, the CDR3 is TGTGCCAGCAGCTTAGACGAGATCCAAGAGACCCAGTACTTC.